This T cell receptor beta chain was recovered during a study of CD8 T cells in ankylosing spondylitis. By quantitative 5'-RACE with molecular barcodes, the TCR beta libraries were made. TCRdb re-analysed the 5' RACE reads in MiXCR, keeping a single row per CDR3 protein. The sample lists about 130,000 distinct CDR3 sequences, about a tenth occurring once. Germline assignment: CDR1 MNHEY and CDR2 SMNVEV (reference sequence). J lost 6 bases, V lost 3 bases, and 15 bases had no gene match. The length of the CDR3 is 19 residues. The sample comprised blood, either unsorted or a sorted T cell fraction (not recorded which). This receptor was identified in a male donor with ankylosing spondylitis or in good health (not recorded which). The V and J genes are TRBV27 and TRBJ2-3; 13 bases fit TRBD2. The CDR3 loop reads CASSFSRGWTSGSRDTQYF. CDR3 DNA: TGTGCCAGCAGTTTTTCGAGGGGCTGGACTAGCGGGAGCAGGGATACGCAGTATTTT.